Detailed here is one T cell receptor (beta chain). What antigen it recognizes has not been identified. Base-call qualities are not available, and no considerably larger clone is one nucleotide away. The data stem from a study of T cell responses to AZD1222 COVID-19 vaccine (dated by TCRdb to the early 2020s). For the wider study: A total of more than 230 trial participants underwent TCR sequencing, of whom about 210 had received two doses of AZD1222 and about 25 had received two doses of the MenACWY control vaccine. Trial participants were enrolled by age into subgroups of 18-55, 56-69 and 70-plus years, and around 140, 26 and 57 TCR-sequenced participants, respectively, were included in these subgroups. Overall study outcomes, separate from this receptor: A significant rise in spike-specific TCR breadth and depth was observed after two AZD1222 doses relative to day 0 and relative to MenACWY recipients. Participants were mostly white British and included more females than males, and it was suggested by the authors that clonal diversity may have been underestimated. In the small 56-69-year group, the increase in depth fell short of significance, most likely because of low power. CD4 TCRs associated with the vaccine covered the entire spike protein, and the dominant responses were in regions 160-218 and 743-854. Only five or six AZD1222 recipients were SARS-CoV-2 seropositive at baseline, limiting conclusions about previously exposed vaccinees. Because no day 14 peak-response samples were available, the repertoires could be characterized only after the peak T cell response. Reportedly, close to half of the unique spike-specific TCRs recognized epitopes lying outside the regions that are mutated in the B.1.351 and B.1.1.7 variants.

The CDR3 regions of human TCRbeta chains were analyzed by immunosequencing. Regarding the original processing steps: TCRs in the repertoires were compared against a reference library of SARS-CoV-2-specific TCRs that had been generated with the MIRA antigen-specificity platform. Breadth was defined as the fraction of unique TCRs that were SARS-CoV-2-associated. Depth was defined as the fraction of total T cells that were SARS-CoV-2-associated. Using the MIRA data, every spike-specific TCR was mapped to the spike region that the TCR reacted to and assigned to either a CD4 or a CD8 class. Log10-transformed breadth and depth values were compared by one-way ANOVA with Sidak's multiple comparisons tests. TCRdb carries this immuneACCESS record with in-frame sequences only. Its versions omit some clonotypes, under half of them owing to an unresolved V gene in the studies checked, with the rest unexplained. V and J calls and clone size are as listed in that table; D and trimming were resolved from the DNA. For this sample the table gives tens of thousands of clones, of which about 87% were detected only once. The ten largest make up less than 3.5% of the sample.

The sample's time point label is to be understood as: about 28 days (+/-7) after the second vaccine dose. AZD1222 recipients whose second dose came at about 4 weeks and those whose second dose came at about 12 weeks were combined into one group, since spike-specific TCR depth and breadth did not differ between the two schedules. Samples from vaccinated people were obtained from the UK trials COV001 and COV002, which included a single-blind randomized controlled phase 2/3 trial of AZD1222 (ChAdOx1 nCoV-19) in healthy adults. For TCRbeta chain sequencing, PBMC samples from trial participants were taken at day 0 and at day 28 after the second dose. The source of this sequence is an adult who received the AZD1222 COVID-19 vaccine. The sequencing used peripheral blood, collected 28 days after the second AZD1222 dose.

The sequenced DNA is TGTGCCAGTAGAACGCCGGGACTCCCCGGTCAGCCCCAGCATTTT. It encodes CASRTPGLPGQPQHF. The chain employs TRBV28 and TRBJ1-5; TRBD1 might be the D gene, on 5 matching bases. Trimming at the junction amounts to 9 bases on V and 6 bases on J, and the germline ends lie 21 bases apart. Based on the germline V gene, the CDR1 and CDR2 sequences are MDHEN and SYDVKM. The CDR3 covers 15 residues, taking in both the cysteine and the phenylalanine. Left in the record is the CDR3 DNA by itself, 45 bases read in frame from the first base.